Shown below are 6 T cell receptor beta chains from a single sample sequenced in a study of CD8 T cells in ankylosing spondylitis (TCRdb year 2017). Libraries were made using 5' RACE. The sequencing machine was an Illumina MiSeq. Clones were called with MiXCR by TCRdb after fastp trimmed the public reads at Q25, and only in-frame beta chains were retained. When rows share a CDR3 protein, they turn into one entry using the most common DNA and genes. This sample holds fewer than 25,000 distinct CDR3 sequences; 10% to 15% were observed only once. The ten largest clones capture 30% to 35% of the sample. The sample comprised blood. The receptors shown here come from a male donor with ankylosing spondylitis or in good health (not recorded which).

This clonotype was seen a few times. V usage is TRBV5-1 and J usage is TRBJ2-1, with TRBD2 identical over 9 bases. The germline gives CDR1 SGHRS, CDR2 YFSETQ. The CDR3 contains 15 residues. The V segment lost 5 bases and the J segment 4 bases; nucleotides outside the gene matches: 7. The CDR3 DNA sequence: TGCGCCAGCAGGTCGACTAGCGGATCTTACAATGAGCAGTTCTTC. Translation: CASRSTSGSYNEQFF. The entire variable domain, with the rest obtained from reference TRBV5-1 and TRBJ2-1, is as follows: KAGVTQTPRYLIKTRGQQVTLSCSPISGHRSVSWYQQTPGQGLQFLFEYFSETQRNKGNFPGRFSGRQFSNSRSEMNVSTLELGDSALYLCASRSTSGSYNEQFFGPGTRLTVL.

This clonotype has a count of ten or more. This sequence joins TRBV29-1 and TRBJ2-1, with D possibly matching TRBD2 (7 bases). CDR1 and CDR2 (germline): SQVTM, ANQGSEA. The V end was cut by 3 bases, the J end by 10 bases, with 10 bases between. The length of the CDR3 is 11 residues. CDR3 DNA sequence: TGCAGCGTTGATAAGGGGGGGGAGCAGTTCTTC. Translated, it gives CSVDKGGEQFF.

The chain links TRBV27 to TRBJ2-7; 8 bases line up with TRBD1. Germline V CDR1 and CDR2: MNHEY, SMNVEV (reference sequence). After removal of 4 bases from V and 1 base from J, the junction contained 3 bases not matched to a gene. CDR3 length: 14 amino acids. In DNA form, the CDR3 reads TGTGCCAGCAGTTATCGGACAGGGTCCTACGAGCAGTACTTC. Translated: CASSYRTGSYEQYF.

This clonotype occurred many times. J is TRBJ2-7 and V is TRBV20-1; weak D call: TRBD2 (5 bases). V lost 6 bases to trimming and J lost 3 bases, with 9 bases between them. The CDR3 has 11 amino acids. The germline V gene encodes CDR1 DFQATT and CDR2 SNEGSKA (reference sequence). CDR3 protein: CSALADYEQYF. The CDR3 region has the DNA TGCAGTGCCCTAGCAGACTACGAGCAGTACTTC.

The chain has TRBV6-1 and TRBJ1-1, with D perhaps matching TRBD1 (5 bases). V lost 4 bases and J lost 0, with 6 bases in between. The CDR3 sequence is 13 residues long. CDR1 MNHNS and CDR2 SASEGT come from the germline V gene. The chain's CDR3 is CASSARVNTEAFF. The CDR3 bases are TGTGCCAGCAGTGCCAGGGTGAACACTGAAGCTTTCTTT.

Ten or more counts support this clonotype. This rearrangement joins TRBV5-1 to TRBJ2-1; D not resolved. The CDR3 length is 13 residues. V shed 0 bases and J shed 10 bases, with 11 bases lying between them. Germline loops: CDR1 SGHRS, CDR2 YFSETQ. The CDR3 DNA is TGCGCCAGCAGCTTGGGGAATAGAGGCGAGCAGTTCTTC. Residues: CASSLGNRGEQFF.